The 10 T cell receptor beta chains reported below all come from one sample, sequenced in a study of cytomegalovirus exposure and HLA in healthy donors (TCRdb year 2017). The library was built by means of the immunoSEQ multiplex PCR assay. The multiplex PCR relied on a mix of 60 forward primers for TCR Vbeta segments and 13 reverse primers for TCR Jbeta segments. This is the immuneACCESS table as TCRdb keeps it, with only in-frame sequences that have V and J called. A part of the clones is gone; compared with another copy, unresolved V genes explain less than half, and the rest is unexplained. This sample lists approximately 250,000 clones; approximately 85% were detected once. Approximately 0.24% of the sample comes from the top ten. Sequencing was performed on PBMCs. The receptors were sampled from a girl aged 2 to 10 in good health and CMV-seronegative.

The rearrangement links TRBV6-5 to TRBJ2-5; 7 bases line up with TRBD1. The V gene end was trimmed by 0 bases and the J gene end by 2 bases; junction bases not matched to a gene: 6. The length of the CDR3 is 16 residues. Germline V gene sequence: CDR1 MNHEY, CDR2 SVGAGI. This chain's CDR3 is CASSYSGTVPQETQYF. CDR3 coding DNA: TGTGCCAGCAGTTACTCAGGGACAGTACCTCAAGAGACCCAGTACTTC.

The chain has TRBV5-1 and TRBJ2-5; 11 nucleotides agree with TRBD2. The V and J ends lost 6 bases and 3 bases, in that order; junction bases with no gene match: 7. Germline V gene lookup returns CDR1 SGHRS and CDR2 YFSETQ. This CDR3 comprises 15 residues. CDR3 nucleotides: TGCGCCAGCATTAATAGCGGGAGGGCCAAAGAGACCCAGTACTTC. This gives the protein CASINSGRAKETQYF.

The rearrangement uses TRBV14 and TRBJ2-3; D is uncertain. The germline V gene has CDR1 SGHDN and CDR2 FVKESK. The CDR3 is 13 amino acids. V was clipped by 1 base and J by 3 bases, with 5 bases between them. For the CDR3, the DNA is TGTGCCAGCAGCCAAGTAGCAACAGATACGCAGTATTTT. Translation: CASSQVATDTQYF.

The rearrangement joins TRBV6-1 to TRBJ1-1; no definite D call. The ends were cut back, 5 bases at V and 6 bases at J, with 13 bases in the middle. This CDR3 has 13 residues. CDR1 and CDR2 (germline): MNHNS, SASEGT. In DNA form, the CDR3 reads TGTGCCAGCAGTCTCATAGGGAGTGCTGAAGCTTTCTTT. This codes for CASSLIGSAEAFF.

The gene calls are TRBV4-1 and TRBJ2-3; 7 nucleotides match TRBD2. Per germline, CDR1 MGHRA and CDR2 YSYEKL. With V trimmed by 0 bases and J by 4 bases, 7 bases remained unmatched. The CDR3 loop spans 16 amino acids. In nucleotides, the CDR3 is TGCGCCAGCAGCCAAGAAATGCGGGAGCGCTCAGATACGCAGTATTTT. Translating it yields CASSQEMRERSDTQYF.

The chain has TRBV2 and TRBJ2-1; 12 nucleotides match TRBD1. The CDR3 spans 15 residues. The J segment lost 2 bases and the V segment lost 6 bases, leaving 2 bases of the junction unmatched. Germline V gene lookup returns CDR1 SNHLY and CDR2 FYNNEI. The CDR3 reads CASSGTGGTYNEQFF. CDR3 in DNA: TGTGCCAGCAGCGGGACAGGGGGCACCTACAATGAGCAGTTCTTC.

This chain links TRBV9 with TRBJ1-2, with D possibly TRBD1 on 5 matching bases. The V end lost 0 bases, the J end lost 2 bases, and 5 bases lay between the germline ends. The CDR3 consists of 13 residues. Germline V lookup: CDR1 SGDLS, CDR2 YYNGEE. In DNA, the CDR3 is TGTGCCAGCAGCGTAGGGACAAACTATGGCTACACCTTC. It translates to CASSVGTNYGYTF.

Written as DNA, the CDR3 is TGTGCTACCGTCCAAGAGACCCAGTACTTC. Protein product: CATVQETQYF. The V and J genes are TRBV12-5 and TRBJ2-5; D unclear. Trimming shortened V by 10 bases and J by 1 base, and 4 bases separated the two germline ends. Per germline, CDR1 LGHNT and CDR2 FRNRAP. The CDR3 consists of 10 residues.

The V gene is TRBV19, the J gene TRBJ1-5; a weak D match, TRBD1 (5 bases). V was clipped by 5 bases and J by 4 bases, with 15 bases between them. The CDR3 runs 15 residues. The germline V gene encodes CDR1 LNHDA and CDR2 SQIVND (reference sequence). CDR3 residues: CASSLVQGSNQPQHF. CDR3 DNA sequence: TGTGCCAGTAGTCTCGTGCAGGGATCAAATCAGCCCCAGCATTTT.

This chain uses TRBV15 with TRBJ1-4; 9 bases are shared with TRBD1. The CDR3 loop spans 15 amino acids. After removal of 0 bases from V and 10 bases from J, the junction contained 6 bases not matched to a gene. Per germline, CDR1 LNHNV and CDR2 YYDKDF (reference sequence). The CDR3 loop reads CATSRDTGTGRKLFF. In nucleotides, the CDR3 is TGTGCCACCAGCAGAGATACGGGGACAGGGAGAAAACTGTTTTTT.